This T cell receptor (beta chain) was captured in a study of beta chain features in type 1 diabetes. Sequencing targeted expressed TCRB transcripts, as all isolated RNA had been reverse transcribed. TCRdb keeps only in-frame clones here, not all; method: immunoSEQ multiplex PCR. This sample has 350,000 to 400,000 clones, with approximately 15% found just once. The CDR3 totals 14 residues. The V and J ends lost 0 bases and 6 bases respectively, with 11 bases between them. The germline V gene has CDR1 KGHSY and CDR2 FQNENV. The material sequenced was naive CD4+ T cells from blood. This receptor was identified in a woman aged 18-35 years in good health. This chain connects TRBV16 to TRBJ1-1, with a weak D call TRBD1 (6 bases). CDR3 residues: CASSQSRGNPEAFF. In DNA form, the CDR3 reads TGTGCCAGCAGCCAATCGAGGGGGAATCCTGAAGCTTTCTTT.